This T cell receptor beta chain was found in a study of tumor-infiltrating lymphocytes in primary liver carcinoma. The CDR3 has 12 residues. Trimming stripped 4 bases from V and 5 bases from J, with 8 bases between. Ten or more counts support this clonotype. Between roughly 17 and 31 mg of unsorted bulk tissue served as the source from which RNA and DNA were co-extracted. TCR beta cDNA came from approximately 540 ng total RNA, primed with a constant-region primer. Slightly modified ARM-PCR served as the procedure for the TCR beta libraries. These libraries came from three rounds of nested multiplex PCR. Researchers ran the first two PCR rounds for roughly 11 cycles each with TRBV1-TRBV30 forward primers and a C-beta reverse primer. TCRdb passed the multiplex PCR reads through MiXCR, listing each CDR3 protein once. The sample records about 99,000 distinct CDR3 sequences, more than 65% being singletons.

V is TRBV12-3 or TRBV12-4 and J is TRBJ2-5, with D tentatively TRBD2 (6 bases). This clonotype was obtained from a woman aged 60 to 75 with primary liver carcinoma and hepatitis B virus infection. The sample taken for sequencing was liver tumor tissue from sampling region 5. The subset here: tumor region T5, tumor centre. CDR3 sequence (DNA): TGTGCCAGCAGTTGGGGGGAGGAGACCCAGTACTTC. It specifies CASSWGEETQYF.